Shown below are 27 T cell receptor beta chains from a single sample sequenced in a study of cytomegalovirus exposure and HLA in healthy donors. Primers: 60 Vbeta forward and 13 Jbeta reverse. Produced via immunoSEQ multiplex PCR; TCRdb's table is partial and in-frame only. There are around 190,000 clones in the sample; roughly four fifths occur only once, and 3% to 3.5% lies in the top ten. Sequencing was done on a sample of PBMCs. Every receptor here comes from a woman aged 25 to 39 in good health and CMV-seropositive.

This chain joins TRBV7-6 and TRBJ2-2; TRBD2 aligns across 12 bases. The CDR3 consists of 15 residues. The ends lost 7 bases at V and 5 bases at J; junction bases unmatched: 5. The germline V gene encodes CDR1 SGHVS and CDR2 FNYEAQ. The CDR3, as DNA: TGTGCCAGCAAAGGGCTAGCGGGAGGGACCGGGGAGCTGTTTTTT. Its protein is CASKGLAGGTGELFF.

The gene calls are TRBV11-2 and TRBJ2-7; 8 nucleotides align to TRBD2. CDR3 length: 14 amino acids. CDR1 is SGHAT and CDR2 is FQNNGV in the germline V gene. V gave up 1 base and J gave up 9 bases; unmatched junction bases: 8. The CDR3 coding sequence is TGTGCCAGCAGCTTAGGGACTAGCAGGACGGTGCAGTACTTC. This encodes CASSLGTSRTVQYF.

The J gene is TRBJ2-3, the V gene TRBV5-6, with 8 bases matching TRBD1. Trimming took 1 base from V and 10 from J; bases not matched to a gene: 17. The CDR3 contains 17 residues. The germline V gene encodes CDR1 SGHDT and CDR2 YYEEEE. The CDR3 DNA is TGTGCCAGCAGCTTGTGGCTAACGAAAACCAGGGGGCAAGCGCAGTATTTT. Amino acids: CASSLWLTKTRGQAQYF.

The chain recombines TRBV6-5 with TRBJ1-3; weak D call: TRBD1 (6 bases). Trimming took off 5 bases at V and 1 base at J, with 12 bases between the two ends. CDR1 MNHEY and CDR2 SVGAGI come from the germline V gene. This CDR3 region has 15 residues. This chain's CDR3 is CASSPTGPSGNTIYF. As DNA, the CDR3 is TGTGCCAGCAGTCCTACAGGGCCTTCTGGAAACACCATATATTTT.

CDR3 DNA: TGTGCCAGTAGGTTCGACAGATATGGCTACACCTTC. The encoded protein is CASRFDRYGYTF. V and J are TRBV19 and TRBJ1-2; maybe TRBD1 (5 bases). Germline CDR1 is LNHDA and CDR2 is SQIVND (reference sequence). The V end lost 6 bases, the J end lost 5 bases, and 10 bases lay between the germline ends. The CDR3 is 12 amino acids.

The chain uses TRBV6-5 and TRBJ2-7; D is possibly TRBD2 (5 bases). The germline CDR1 and CDR2 sequences are MNHEY and SVGAGI. There are 15 residues in the CDR3. Between the trimmed V and J ends, which lost 5 bases and 1 base, there was a span of 15 bases. The CDR3 spells CASSREGMGSYEQYF. CDR3 bases: TGTGCCAGCAGTAGAGAGGGTATGGGGTCCTACGAGCAGTACTTC.

The J gene is TRBJ2-3, the V gene TRBV7-9; 9 nucleotides align to TRBD2. Germline CDR1 is SEHNR and CDR2 is FQNEAQ (reference sequence). The CDR3 totals 17 residues. Unmatched junction bases numbered 11, after V lost 1 base and J lost 6 bases. The CDR3 loop reads CASSLGLGSGSPDTQYF. For the CDR3, the DNA is TGTGCCAGCAGCTTAGGGTTGGGTAGCGGGAGTCCGGATACGCAGTATTTT.

The chain couples TRBV2 to TRBJ2-3, with TRBD1 matching over 8 bases. V dropped 5 bases and J dropped 1; count of bases not matched to a gene: 2. This CDR3 spans 14 amino acids. Germline lookup yields CDR1 SNHLY and CDR2 FYNNEI. The CDR3 DNA follows: TGTGCCAGCAGTCCCAGGGGGCGCACAGATACGCAGTATTTT. As protein: CASSPRGRTDTQYF.

This chain uses TRBV15 with TRBJ2-1; 10 bases align to TRBD1. The V gene end was trimmed by 9 bases and the J gene end by 4 bases; junction bases not matched to a gene: 6. CDR3 size: 14 residues. Germline V gene sequence: CDR1 LNHNV, CDR2 YYDKDF (reference sequence). CDR3 region: CATHGTGEYNEQFF. The DNA of the CDR3 is TGTGCCACTCATGGGACAGGGGAATACAATGAGCAGTTCTTC.

The genes are TRBV29-1 and TRBJ2-6; the match to TRBD1 covers 7 bases. CDR3 length: 15 amino acids. Germline V gene lookup returns CDR1 SQVTM and CDR2 ANQGSEA. V trimming: 6 bases; J trimming: 0 bases; junction bases outside the gene matches: 5. CDR3 bases: TGCAGCGTAGTCGGACAGGCCTCTGGGGCCAACGTCCTGACTTTC. It is translated as CSVVGQASGANVLTF.

A few counts support this clone. The junction does not match germline at one end; this may be a read error. The J gene is TRBJ1-4, the V gene TRBV7-9; D ambiguous. Germline assignment: CDR1 SEHNR and CDR2 FQNEAQ (reference sequence). CDR3 length: 12 residues. The CDR3 protein is CSSSYSGEKLFF. For the CDR3, the DNA is TGTTCCAGCAGCTACTCGGGTGAAAAACTGTTTTTT.

V and J are TRBV6-5 and TRBJ2-5, with 7 bases that match TRBD2. The end of the DNA is better explained by TRBJ2-7, so the J call may be wrong. CDR3 length: 13 residues. Germline-derived CDR1 and CDR2 are MNHEY and SVGAGI. CDR3 sequence: CASSSRLALEQYF. CDR3 nucleotide sequence: TGTGCCAGCAGTTCCAGACTAGCTCTCGAGCAGTACTTC.

The chain links TRBV7-9 to TRBJ2-7; TRBD2 agrees at 11 bases. CDR1 is SEHNR, CDR2 FQNEAQ, per germline (reference sequence). V lost 7 bases and J lost 5; bases outside the gene matches: 7. This CDR3 has 14 amino acids. The CDR3 reads CASTFSGRVHEQYF. The CDR3 DNA is TGTGCCAGCACCTTTAGCGGGAGGGTCCACGAGCAGTACTTC.

This chain uses TRBV27 with TRBJ2-7; 9 bases match TRBD2. The CDR3 contains 13 residues. The V gene's germline CDR1 is MNHEY and CDR2 SMNVEV (reference sequence). The V segment lost 10 bases and the J segment 2 bases; nucleotides outside the gene matches: 6. DNA of the CDR3: TGTGCCACGGCCGAGCGGGGGGCCTACGAGCAGTACTTC. Translating it yields CATAERGAYEQYF.

V is TRBV5-6 and J is TRBJ2-7; TRBD2 agrees at 11 bases. Germline-derived CDR1 and CDR2 are SGHDT and YYEEEE. With V trimmed by 4 bases and J by 3 bases, 12 bases remained unmatched. CDR3 size: 17 residues. CDR3 sequence (DNA): TGTGCCAGCAGCCTAGGCGGGACTAGCGGATTATTCTACGAGCAGTACTTC. Its translation: CASSLGGTSGLFYEQYF.

This clone was counted only a few times. The chain couples TRBV10-1 to TRBJ2-1; the match to TRBD2 covers 14 bases. Unmatched junction bases numbered 7, after V lost 5 bases and J lost 13 bases. Germline assignment: CDR1 WNHNN and CDR2 SYGVQD (reference sequence). CDR3 length equals 14 residues. The CDR3 coding sequence is TGCGCCAGCAGTCCTCCGACTAGCGGGAGGGCCCAGTTCTTC. The encoded protein is CASSPPTSGRAQFF.

This chain joins TRBV1 and TRBJ2-5; TRBD2 is the table's D call and was not checked against the DNA. TRBV1 is listed as a pseudogene. The CDR3 has 14 residues. Written as DNA, the CDR3 is TGCACCAGCAGCCATCTGGCGGAAGGAGAGACCCAGTACTTC. Protein: CTSSHLAEGETQYF.

The chain carries TRBV10-1 and TRBJ2-1, with 9 bases that match TRBD2. The germline gives CDR1 WNHNN, CDR2 SYGVQD (reference sequence). CDR3 size: 15 residues. J was trimmed by 4 bases and V by 1 base; bases with no gene match: 2. Here the CDR3 reads CASSEFSGGYNEQFF. CDR3 DNA sequence: TGCGCCAGCAGTGAGTTTAGCGGGGGTTACAATGAGCAGTTCTTC.

The rearrangement joins TRBV7-2 to TRBJ2-7, with TRBD2 matching over 14 bases. The CDR3 length is 17 residues. Per the germline V gene, CDR1 is SGHTA and CDR2 is FQGNSA. Unmatched junction bases numbered 7, after V lost 1 base and J lost 5 bases. CDR3 protein: CASSLEGLAGVRNEQYF. The CDR3, as DNA: TGTGCCAGCAGCTTAGAGGGACTAGCGGGGGTGCGCAACGAGCAGTACTTC.

This chain uses TRBV10-2 with TRBJ1-1, with D hard to call. Germline V CDR1 and CDR2: WSHSY, SAAADI. The CDR3 is 11 residues long. V was pared by 7 bases and J by 5 bases, with 8 bases between. CDR3 DNA sequence: TGCGCCAGCACCACCGGGACTGAAGCTTTCTTT. It is translated as CASTTGTEAFF.

This chain uses TRBV29-1 with TRBJ2-7; D not certain. The germline V and J ends were trimmed by 6 bases and 1 base, with 13 bases remaining between them. This CDR3 has 13 residues. From germline, CDR1 is SQVTM and CDR2 ANQGSEA. The CDR3 nucleotides read TGCAGCGTGGAACCGGAACAGTCCTACGAGCAGTACTTC. It is translated as CSVEPEQSYEQYF.

The chain carries TRBV19 and TRBJ2-7, with 7 bases identical to TRBD1. V dropped 6 bases and J dropped 2; count of bases not matched to a gene: 7. Per the germline V gene, CDR1 is LNHDA and CDR2 is SQIVND (reference sequence). The CDR3 length is 14 residues. The CDR3: CASSPDDRAYEQYF. In DNA form, the CDR3 reads TGTGCCAGTAGCCCCGATGACAGGGCCTACGAGCAGTACTTC.

The V call is TRBV6-5, the J call TRBJ1-6; D uncertain. The germline V gene encodes CDR1 MNHEY and CDR2 SVGAGI. Trimming took off 6 bases at V and 11 bases at J, with 17 bases between the two ends. The CDR3 extends over 14 amino acids. The CDR3 DNA sequence: TGTGCCAGCAGCTCCGCGATGTATGAGGCACCCCTCCACTTT. Encoded protein: CASSSAMYEAPLHF.

This clone was observed a handful of times. The chain joins TRBV10-3 to TRBJ2-6, with D hard to call. CDR3 length: 15 amino acids. V was trimmed by 4 bases and J by 2 bases, leaving 9 bases between them. CDR1 ENHRY and CDR2 SYGVKD come from the germline V gene. CDR3 nucleotides: TGTGCCATCAGTGGCCCAGGCGCTGGGGCCAACGTCCTGACTTTC. Its translation: CAISGPGAGANVLTF.

This chain connects TRBV4-2 to TRBJ2-3; 13 positions match TRBD2. The germline CDR1 and CDR2 sequences are LGHNA and YNFKEQ. CDR3 size: 16 residues. Losses at the gene ends were 2 bases for V and 3 bases for J; bases not matched to a gene: 2. In DNA, the CDR3 is TGTGCCAGCAGCCAACAACTAGCGGGAGGGACAGATACGCAGTATTTT. Residues: CASSQQLAGGTDTQYF.

V gene TRBV28 combines with J gene TRBJ2-2; tentatively, D is TRBD1 (6 bases). Between the trimmed V and J ends, which lost 4 bases and 7 bases, there was a span of 13 bases. The CDR3 contains 14 residues. Per germline, CDR1 MDHEN and CDR2 SYDVKM. CDR3 sequence (DNA): TGTGCCAGCAGTTCCTCAGGGGTTTTCGGGGAGCTGTTTTTT. It is translated as CASSSSGVFGELFF.

This chain connects TRBV2 to TRBJ2-1, with 10 nucleotides matching TRBD2. Germline CDR1 is SNHLY and CDR2 is FYNNEI. Losses at the gene ends were 2 bases for V and 8 bases for J; bases not matched to a gene: 3. The CDR3 covers 14 residues. This CDR3 is CASSELAGADEQFF. CDR3 nucleotides: TGTGCCAGCAGTGAACTAGCGGGAGCGGATGAGCAGTTCTTC.